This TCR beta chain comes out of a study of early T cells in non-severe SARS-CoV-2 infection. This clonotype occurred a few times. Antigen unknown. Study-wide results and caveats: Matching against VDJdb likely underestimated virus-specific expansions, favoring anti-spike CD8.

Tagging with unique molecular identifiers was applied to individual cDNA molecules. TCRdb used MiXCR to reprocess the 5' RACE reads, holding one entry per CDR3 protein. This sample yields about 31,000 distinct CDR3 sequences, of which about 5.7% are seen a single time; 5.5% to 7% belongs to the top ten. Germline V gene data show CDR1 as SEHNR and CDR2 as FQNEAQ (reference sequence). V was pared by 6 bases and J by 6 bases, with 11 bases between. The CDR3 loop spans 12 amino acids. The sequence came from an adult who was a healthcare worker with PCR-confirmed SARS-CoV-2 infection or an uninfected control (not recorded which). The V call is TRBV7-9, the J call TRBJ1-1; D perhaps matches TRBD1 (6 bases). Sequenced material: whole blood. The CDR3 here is CASRPQGPEAFF. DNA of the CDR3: TGTGCCAGCAGGCCTCAGGGGCCTGAAGCTTTCTTT.